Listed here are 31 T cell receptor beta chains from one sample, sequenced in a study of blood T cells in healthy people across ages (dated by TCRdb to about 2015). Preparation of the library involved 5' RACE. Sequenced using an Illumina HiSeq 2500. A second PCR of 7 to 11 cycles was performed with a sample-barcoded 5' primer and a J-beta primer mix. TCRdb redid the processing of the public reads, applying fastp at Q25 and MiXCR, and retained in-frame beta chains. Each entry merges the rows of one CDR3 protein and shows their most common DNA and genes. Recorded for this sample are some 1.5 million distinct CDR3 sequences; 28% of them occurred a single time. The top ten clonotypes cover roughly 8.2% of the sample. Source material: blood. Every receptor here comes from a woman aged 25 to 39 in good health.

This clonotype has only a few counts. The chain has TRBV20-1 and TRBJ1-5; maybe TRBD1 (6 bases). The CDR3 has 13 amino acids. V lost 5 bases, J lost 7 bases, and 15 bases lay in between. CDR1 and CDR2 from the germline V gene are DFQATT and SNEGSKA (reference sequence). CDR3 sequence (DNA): TGCAGTGCTGCAGGGGAGCGGGGGCAGCCCCAGCATTTT. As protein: CSAAGERGQPQHF.

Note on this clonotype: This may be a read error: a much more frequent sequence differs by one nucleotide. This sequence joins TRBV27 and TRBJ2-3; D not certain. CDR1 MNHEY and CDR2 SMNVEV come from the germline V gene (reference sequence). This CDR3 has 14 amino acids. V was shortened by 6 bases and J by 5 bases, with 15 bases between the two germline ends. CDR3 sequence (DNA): TGTGCCAGCAGCCCCCAGGCCTGGATAGATACGCAGTATTTT. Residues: CASSPQAWIDTQYF.

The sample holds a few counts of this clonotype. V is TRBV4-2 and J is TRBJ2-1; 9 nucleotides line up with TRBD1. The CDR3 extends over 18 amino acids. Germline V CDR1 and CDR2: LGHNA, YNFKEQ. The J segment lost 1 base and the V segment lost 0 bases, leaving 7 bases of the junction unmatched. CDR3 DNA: TGTGCCAGCAGCCAAGATCCACACGGGACAGGGTCCTACAATGAGCAGTTCTTC. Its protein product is CASSQDPHGTGSYNEQFF.

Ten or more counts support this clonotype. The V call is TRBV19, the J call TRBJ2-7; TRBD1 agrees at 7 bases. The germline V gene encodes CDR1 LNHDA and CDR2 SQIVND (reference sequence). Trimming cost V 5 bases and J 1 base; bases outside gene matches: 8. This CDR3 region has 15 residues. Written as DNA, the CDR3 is TGTGCCAGTAGTTTGACCGGGACAGCTTCCTACGAGCAGTACTTC. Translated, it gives CASSLTGTASYEQYF.

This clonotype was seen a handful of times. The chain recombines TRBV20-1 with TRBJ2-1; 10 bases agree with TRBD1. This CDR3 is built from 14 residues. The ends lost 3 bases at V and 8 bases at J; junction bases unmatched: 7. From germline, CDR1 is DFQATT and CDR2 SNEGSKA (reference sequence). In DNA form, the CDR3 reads TGCAGTGCTAGTGCGGGACAGGGGTACGATGAGCAGTTCTTC. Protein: CSASAGQGYDEQFF.

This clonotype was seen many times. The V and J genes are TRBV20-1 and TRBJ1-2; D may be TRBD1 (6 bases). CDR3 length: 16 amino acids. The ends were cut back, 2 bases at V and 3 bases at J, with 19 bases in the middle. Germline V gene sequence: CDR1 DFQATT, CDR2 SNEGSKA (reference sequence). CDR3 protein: CSARWPTQGGYYGYTF. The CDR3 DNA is TGCAGTGCTAGATGGCCGACACAGGGAGGGTACTATGGCTACACCTTC.

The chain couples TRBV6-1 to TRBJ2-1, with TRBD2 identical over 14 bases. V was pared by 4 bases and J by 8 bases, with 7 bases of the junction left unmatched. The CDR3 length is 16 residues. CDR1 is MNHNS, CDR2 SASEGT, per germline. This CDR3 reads CASSVKGLAGVHEQFF. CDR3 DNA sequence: TGTGCCAGCAGTGTGAAGGGACTAGCGGGGGTCCATGAGCAGTTCTTC.

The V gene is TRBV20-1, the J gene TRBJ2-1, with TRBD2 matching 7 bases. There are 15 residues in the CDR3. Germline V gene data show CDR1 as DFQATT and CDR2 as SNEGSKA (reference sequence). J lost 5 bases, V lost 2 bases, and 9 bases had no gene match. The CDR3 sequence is CSARHPSGDHNEQFF. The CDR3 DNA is TGCAGTGCTAGACACCCTAGCGGAGATCACAATGAGCAGTTCTTC.

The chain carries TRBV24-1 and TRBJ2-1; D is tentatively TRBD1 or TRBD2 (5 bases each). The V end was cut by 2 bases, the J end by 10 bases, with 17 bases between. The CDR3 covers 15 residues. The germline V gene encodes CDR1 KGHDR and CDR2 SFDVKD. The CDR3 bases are TGTGCCACCAGTGATTCGAAAGGGGACGGCAAAGAGCAGTTCTTC. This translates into CATSDSKGDGKEQFF.

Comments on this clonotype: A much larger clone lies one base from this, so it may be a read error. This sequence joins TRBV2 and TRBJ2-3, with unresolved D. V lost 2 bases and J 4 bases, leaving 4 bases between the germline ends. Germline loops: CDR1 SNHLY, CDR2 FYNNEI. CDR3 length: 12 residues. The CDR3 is CASSEPADTQYF. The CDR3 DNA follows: TGTGCCAGCAGTGAACCGGCAGATACGCAGTATTTT.

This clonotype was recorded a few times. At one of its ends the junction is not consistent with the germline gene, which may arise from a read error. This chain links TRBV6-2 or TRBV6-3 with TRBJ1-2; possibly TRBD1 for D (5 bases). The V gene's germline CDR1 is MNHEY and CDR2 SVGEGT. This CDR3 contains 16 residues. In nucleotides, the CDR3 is TGTGCCAGCAGTTCGTGGGGAGGACACGCTAACTATGGTTACACCTTC. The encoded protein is CASSSWGGHANYGYTF.

CDR3 protein: CASSPMATGGYGYTF. The CDR3 DNA reads TGTGCCAGCAGCCCCATGGCGACAGGGGGCTATGGCTACACCTTC. The chain is built from TRBV5-6 and TRBJ1-2, with 9 bases that match TRBD1. With 4 bases clipped from V and 4 bases from J, the junction kept 8 bases outside the gene matches. The CDR3 loop spans 15 amino acids. CDR1 and CDR2 (germline): SGHDT, YYEEEE.

CDR3 loop: CASRTQRAGGQFF. CDR3 nucleotides: TGTGCCAGCAGGACCCAGCGGGCCGGGGGGCAGTTCTTC. The rearrangement uses TRBV5-6 and TRBJ2-1; D may be TRBD2 (6 bases). Germline loops: CDR1 SGHDT, CDR2 YYEEEE. V lost 5 bases to trimming and J lost 12 bases, with 18 bases between them. This CDR3 spans 13 amino acids.

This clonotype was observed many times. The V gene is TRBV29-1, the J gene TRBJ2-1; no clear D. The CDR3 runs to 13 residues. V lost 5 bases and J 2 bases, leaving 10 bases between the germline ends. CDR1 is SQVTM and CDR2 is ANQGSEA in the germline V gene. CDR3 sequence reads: CSVRPMTYNEQFF. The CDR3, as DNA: TGCAGCGTTCGACCGATGACCTACAATGAGCAGTTCTTC.

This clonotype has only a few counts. CDR3 sequence: CAITRFGTQYF. For the CDR3, the DNA is TGTGCCATCACCAGATTTGGGACCCAGTACTTC. The gene calls are TRBV3-1 and TRBJ2-5; D uncertain. Trimming removed 10 bases from V and 7 bases from J, with 13 bases in between. The CDR3 has 11 residues. From germline, CDR1 is LGHDT and CDR2 YNNKEL (reference sequence).

The DNA for the CDR3 is TGTGCCAGCAGCATCAGCCAAGGGATCGGCTACACCTTC. Its translation: CASSISQGIGYTF. The chain uses TRBV27 and TRBJ1-2; D remains ambiguous. This CDR3 is 13 amino acids long. V was cut by 6 bases and J by 8 bases, with 16 bases left in between. CDR1 is MNHEY, CDR2 SMNVEV, per germline (reference sequence).

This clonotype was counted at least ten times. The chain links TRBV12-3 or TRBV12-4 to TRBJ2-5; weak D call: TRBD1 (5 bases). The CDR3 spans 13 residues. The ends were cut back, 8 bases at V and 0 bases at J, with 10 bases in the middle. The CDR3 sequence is CASVRRDQETQYF. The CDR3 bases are TGTGCCAGCGTCCGCAGGGACCAAGAGACCCAGTACTTC.

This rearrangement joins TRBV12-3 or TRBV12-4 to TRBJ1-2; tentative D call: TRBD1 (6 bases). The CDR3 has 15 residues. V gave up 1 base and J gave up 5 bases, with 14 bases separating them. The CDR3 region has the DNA TGTGCCAGCAGTTTAGGCAGGGGCACAATTTATGGCTACACCTTC. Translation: CASSLGRGTIYGYTF.

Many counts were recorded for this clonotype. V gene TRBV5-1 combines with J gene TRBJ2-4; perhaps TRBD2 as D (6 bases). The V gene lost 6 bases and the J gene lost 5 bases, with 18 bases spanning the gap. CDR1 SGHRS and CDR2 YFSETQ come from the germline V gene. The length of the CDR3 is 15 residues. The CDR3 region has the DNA TGCGCCAGCACCGCCGACGGGGGATTGCAAAACATTCAGTACTTC. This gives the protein CASTADGGLQNIQYF.

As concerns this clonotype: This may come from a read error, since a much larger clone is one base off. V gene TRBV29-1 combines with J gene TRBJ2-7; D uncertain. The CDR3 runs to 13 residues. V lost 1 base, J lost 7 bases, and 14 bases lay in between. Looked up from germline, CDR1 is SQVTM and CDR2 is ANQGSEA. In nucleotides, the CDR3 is TGCAGCGTTGAAGGTAAATACTACAATGAGCAGTACTTC. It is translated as CSVEGKYYNEQYF.

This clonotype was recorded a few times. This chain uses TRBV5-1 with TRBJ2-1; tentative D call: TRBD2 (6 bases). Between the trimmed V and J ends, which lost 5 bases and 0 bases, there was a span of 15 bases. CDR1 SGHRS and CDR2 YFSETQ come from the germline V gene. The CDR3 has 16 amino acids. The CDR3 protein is CASSSGTASSYNEQFF. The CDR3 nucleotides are TGCGCCAGCAGTTCCGGGACTGCGAGCTCCTACAATGAGCAGTTCTTC.

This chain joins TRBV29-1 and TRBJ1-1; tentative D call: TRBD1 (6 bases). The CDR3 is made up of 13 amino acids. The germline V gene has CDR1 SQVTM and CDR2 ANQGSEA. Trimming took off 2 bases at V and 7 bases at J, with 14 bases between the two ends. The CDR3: CSVESGGAGEAFF. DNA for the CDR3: TGCAGCGTTGAATCTGGGGGCGCGGGTGAAGCTTTCTTT. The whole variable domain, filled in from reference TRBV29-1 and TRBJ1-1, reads SAVISQKPSRDICQRGTSLTIQCQVDSQVTMMFWYRQQPGQSLTLIATANQGSEATYESGFVIDKFPISRPNLTFSTLTVSNMSPEDSSIYLCSVESGGAGEAFFGQGTRLTVV.

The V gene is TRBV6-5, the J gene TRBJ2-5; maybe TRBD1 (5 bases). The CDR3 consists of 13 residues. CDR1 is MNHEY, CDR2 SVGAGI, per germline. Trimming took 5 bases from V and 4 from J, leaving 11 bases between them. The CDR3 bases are TGTGCCAGCAGTACCAGGGTGGGAGAGACCCAGTACTTC. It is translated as CASSTRVGETQYF.

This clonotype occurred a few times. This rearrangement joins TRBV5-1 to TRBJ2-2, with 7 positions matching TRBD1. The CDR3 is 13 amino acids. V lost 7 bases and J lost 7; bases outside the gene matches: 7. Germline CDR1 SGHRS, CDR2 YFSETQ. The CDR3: CASGTGDDGELFF. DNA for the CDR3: TGCGCCAGCGGTACAGGGGATGACGGGGAGCTGTTTTTT.

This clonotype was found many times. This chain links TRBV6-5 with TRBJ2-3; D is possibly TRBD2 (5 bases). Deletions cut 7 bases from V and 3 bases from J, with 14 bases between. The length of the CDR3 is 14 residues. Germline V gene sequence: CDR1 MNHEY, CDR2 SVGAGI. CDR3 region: CASKTQRRTDTQYF. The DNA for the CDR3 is TGTGCCAGCAAAACCCAGCGGCGGACAGATACGCAGTATTTT.

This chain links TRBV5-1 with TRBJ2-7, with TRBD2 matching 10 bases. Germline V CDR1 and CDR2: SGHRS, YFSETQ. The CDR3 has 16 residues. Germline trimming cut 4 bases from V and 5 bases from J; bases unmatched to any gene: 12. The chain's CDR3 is CASSLDGSGGFDEQYF. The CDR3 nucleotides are TGCGCCAGCAGCCTGGACGGTAGCGGGGGGTTCGACGAGCAGTACTTC.

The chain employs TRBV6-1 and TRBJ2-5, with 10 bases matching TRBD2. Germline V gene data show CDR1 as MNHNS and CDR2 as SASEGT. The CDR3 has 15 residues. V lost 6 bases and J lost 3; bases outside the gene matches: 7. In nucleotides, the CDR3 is TGTGCCAGCAGCTTAAGAGCGGGGGGGAAAGAGACCCAGTACTTC. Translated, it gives CASSLRAGGKETQYF.

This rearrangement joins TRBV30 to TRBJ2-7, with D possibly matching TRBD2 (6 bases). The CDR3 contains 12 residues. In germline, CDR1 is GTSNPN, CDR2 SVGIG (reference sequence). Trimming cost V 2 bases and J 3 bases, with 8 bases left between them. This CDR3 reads CAWSRGIYEQYF. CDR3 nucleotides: TGTGCCTGGAGTCGGGGGATCTACGAGCAGTACTTC.

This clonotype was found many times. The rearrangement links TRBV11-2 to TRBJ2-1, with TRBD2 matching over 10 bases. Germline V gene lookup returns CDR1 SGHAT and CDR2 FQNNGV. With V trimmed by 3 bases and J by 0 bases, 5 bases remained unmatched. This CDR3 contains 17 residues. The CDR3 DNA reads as TGTGCCAGCAGCTTGGGGACTAGCGTCAGCTCCTACAATGAGCAGTTCTTC. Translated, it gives CASSLGTSVSSYNEQFF.

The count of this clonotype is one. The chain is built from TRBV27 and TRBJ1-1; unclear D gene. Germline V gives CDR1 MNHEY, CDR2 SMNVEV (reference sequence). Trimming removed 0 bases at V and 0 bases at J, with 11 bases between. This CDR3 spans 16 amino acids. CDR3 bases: TGTGCCAGCAGTTTATCGGCTCTGGCCATGAACACTGAAGCTTTCTTT. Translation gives CASSLSALAMNTEAFF.

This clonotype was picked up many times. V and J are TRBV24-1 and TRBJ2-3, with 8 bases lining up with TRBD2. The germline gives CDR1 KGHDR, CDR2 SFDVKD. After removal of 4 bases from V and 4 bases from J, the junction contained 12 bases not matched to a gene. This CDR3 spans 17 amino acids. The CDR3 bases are TGTGCCACCAGTGACCCGGGTTTAGCGGGGTTGTCAGATACGCAGTATTTT. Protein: CATSDPGLAGLSDTQYF.